This paragraph covers one T cell receptor beta chain sequence. Its target is unknown. Clones were read by immunoSEQ multiplex PCR, and TCRdb kept only the in-frame ones, dropping some. The data hold 450,000 to 550,000 clones, with around 89% observed a single time. The sample belongs to a study of Ad26.COV2.S vaccination and SARS-CoV-2 variants. The overall study: Among those in the COV1001 Ad26.COV2.S trial arm was the donor. Study outcomes and limitations: Substantial post-vaccination breadth of spike-specific CD8+ and CD4+ T cell responses was reported. TCR breadth and depth estimates may have understated total T cell responses.

As to treatment: around 19 received Ad26.COV2.S at low or high dose, single or two shots; 5 received placebo; per-sample allocation not given. Sampling was performed 63 days after the first vaccine or placebo injection. Donor was an adult aged 18-55 years in Boston. This sequence was found in a person aged 18-65 years who received the Ad26.COV2.S COVID-19 vaccine or a placebo. Material: peripheral blood, obtained in a trial of Ad26.COV2.S vaccine versus placebo.

CDR3 nucleotides: TGTGCCAGTAGTCCTCCCGGTATCAGGGGGTTGTACTATGGCTACACCTTC. Its translation: CASSPPGIRGLYYGYTF. The chain uses TRBV19 and TRBJ1-2; 7 nucleotides align to TRBD1. V lost 5 bases to trimming and J lost 3 bases; unmatched junction nucleotides: 15. The CDR3 contains 17 residues. Germline V gene data show CDR1 as LNHDA and CDR2 as SQIVND (reference sequence).